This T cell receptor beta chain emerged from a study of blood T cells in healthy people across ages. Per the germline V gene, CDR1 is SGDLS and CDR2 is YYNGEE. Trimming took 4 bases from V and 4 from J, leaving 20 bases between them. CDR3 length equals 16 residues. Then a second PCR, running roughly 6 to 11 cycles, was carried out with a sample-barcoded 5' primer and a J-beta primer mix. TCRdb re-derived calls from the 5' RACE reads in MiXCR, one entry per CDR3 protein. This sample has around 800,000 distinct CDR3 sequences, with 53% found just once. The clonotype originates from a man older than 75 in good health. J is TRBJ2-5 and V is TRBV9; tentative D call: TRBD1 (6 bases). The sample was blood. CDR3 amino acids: CASSPRPGHPGETQYF. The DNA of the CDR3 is TGTGCCAGCAGCCCCCGACCGGGACACCCGGGAGAGACCCAGTACTTC. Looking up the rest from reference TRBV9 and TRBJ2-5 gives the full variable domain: DSGVTQTPKHLITATGQRVTLRCSPRSGDLSVYWYQQSLDQGLQFLIQYYNGEERAKGNILERFSAQQFPDLHSELNLSSLELGDSALYFCASSPRPGHPGETQYFGPGTRLLVL.